This T cell receptor beta chain is drawn from a study of metastatic and nonmetastatic thyroid tumors. Looking at the study overall: Repertoires from blood and tumor or nodule tissue of malignant and benign thyroid patients were compared.

Points from the study as a whole: It was reportedly found that TCR beta diversity was significantly higher in malignant thyroid tumors than in benign nodules, a difference seen in both blood and tumor samples.

From the PCR reads, TCRdb re-called clones with MiXCR. The profile covers about 30,000 clones, with 20% to 25% appearing a single time and roughly two fifths taken by the ten largest. The CDR3 has 16 amino acids. Germline V gene data show CDR1 as MNHEY and CDR2 as SVGAGI. This clone has just a few counts. Its antigen remains unidentified. An end of the junction differs from the germline gene, which may be a read error. Ahead of thyroid surgery, no patient had received treatment of any kind. This clonotype was obtained from a female donor with papillary thyroid cancer or a benign thyroid nodule (not recorded which). Some clones in this sample may be carry-over from other donors' samples. The rearrangement uses TRBV6-5 and TRBJ2-3, with 12 nucleotides matching TRBD2. Sample: blood. DNA of the CDR3: TGTGCCAGCAGTGACTCGACTAGCGGGGGATCAGATACGCAGTATTTT. It translates to CASSDSTSGGSDTQYF.